This TCR beta chain is from a study of beta chain features in type 1 diabetes. The CDR3 totals 16 residues. Looked up from germline, CDR1 is GTSNPN and CDR2 is SVGIG (reference sequence). The V end was cut by 2 bases, the J end by 0 bases, with 14 bases between. Points on this clone: Its antigen is not known.

Every isolated RNA sample was fully reverse transcribed, so sequencing captured expressed TCRB transcripts. Profiled with immunoSEQ multiplex PCR; TCRdb holds only in-frame clones, not every one. The sample has 100,000 to 150,000 clones, roughly a sixth seen once; the top ten hold around 2.5%. Donors underwent one heparinised blood draw, roughly 110 mL on average. A CD45RO/CCR7/CD25/CD127/CD95/CD27 panel sorted naive, central memory, regulatory and stem cell-like memory CD4+ cells. Study-level results: Type 1 diabetes patients showed a moderate but significant shortening of TCRB CDR3s in all four CD4+ subsets.

Material for sequencing was central memory CD4+ T cells from blood. This clonotype was obtained from a man younger than 35 with type 1 diabetes. The V gene is TRBV30, the J gene TRBJ2-4; D gene ambiguous. The CDR3 loop is CAWSPRPILAKNIQYF. The CDR3 DNA sequence: TGTGCCTGGAGTCCACGCCCCATTCTAGCCAAAAACATTCAGTACTTC.